This entry is about one T cell receptor beta chain. Memory CD4+ T cells were sorted as CD4+CD45RO+CD25- cells. Semi-nested PCR with Nested Universal Primer A followed constant-region reverse priming of full-length variable regions. One entry per CDR3 protein results from TCRdb running MiXCR on the 5' RACE reads. The data contain several thousand distinct CDR3 sequences, 65% to 75% of them singletons. Germline V CDR1 and CDR2: LGHNT, FRNRAP. V lost 2 bases to trimming and J lost 0 bases; unmatched junction nucleotides: 4. The CDR3 length is 16 residues. The chain employs TRBV12-5 and TRBJ2-7; 10 bases align to TRBD2. Sequenced input: memory CD4+ T cells sorted from a lymph node. As for subset: memory CD4+ T cells, CD4+CD45RO+CD25-. This sequence originates from a female donor with breast cancer. CDR3 DNA: TGTGCTAGTGGTTTGAGGACTAGCGGTTACTCCTACGAGCAGTACTTC. Its protein product is CASGLRTSGYSYEQYF.